This is a list of T cell receptor beta chains from one sample in a study of T cell responses to AZD1222 COVID-19 vaccine. Produced via immunoSEQ multiplex PCR; TCRdb's table is partial and in-frame only. The sample shows 130,000 to 150,000 clones, approximately 93% of them seen only once. The sample here was peripheral blood, taken after recovery from COVID-19. These receptors all come from an adult who had recovered from COVID-19. Both conserved end residues are part of each CDR3. D genes are given only for firm matches. Expanded clones get a size class; other rows say once, few or many, or leave the size out.

TRBV3-1/TRBV3-2	-	TRBJ2-3	-	TGTGCCAGCAGCCAAGGTAGCTTCGCAGATACGCAGTATTTT	CASSQGSFADTQYF
TRBV7-6	-	TRBJ1-4	-	TGTGCCAGCAGCCCGACAGGTGATGGGTTTAGCGATGAAAAACTGTTTTTT	CASSPTGDGFSDEKLFF
TRBV5-4	-	TRBJ2-7	TRBD2	TGTGCCAGCAGCCCCTCGCTAGCGGGAAGGGACGAGCAGTACTTC	CASSPSLAGRDEQYF
TRBV6-5	once	TRBJ1-1	-	TGTGCCAGCAGTACAGGGCCGAACACTGAAGCTTTCTTT	CASSTGPNTEAFF
TRBV27	-	TRBJ2-1	-	TGTGCCAGCAGTTTAGGTAGGCTAGCGATTGAGCAGTTCTTC	CASSLGRLAIEQFF
TRBV24-1	-	TRBJ2-1	-	TGTGCCACCAGTGATTTGCACCGGACAGAGCAGTTCTTC	CATSDLHRTEQFF
TRBV11-3	-	TRBJ2-7	-	TGTGCCAGCAGCTTAGGGCCCGCTAACTACGAGCAGTACTTC	CASSLGPANYEQYF
TRBV6-5	-	TRBJ2-1	TRBD2	TGTGCCAGCAGTTACGGTGGGCCTAGCGGGGGCGATGAGCAGTTCTTC	CASSYGGPSGGDEQFF
TRBV7-7	-	TRBJ2-7	TRBD1	TGTGCTAGCAGCCGCCCCCGGACAGGGGCCTACGAGCAGTACTTC	CASSRPRTGAYEQYF
TRBV6-5	-	TRBJ1-2	-	TGTGCCAGCAGTCCACGGTGGGGGGATGGCTACACCTTC	CASSPRWGDGYTF
TRBV11-2	-	TRBJ2-3	-	TGTGCCAGCAGCTTAGGACAGTATACAGATACGCAGTATTTT	CASSLGQYTDTQYF
TRBV5-1	-	TRBJ1-1	-	TGCGCCAGCACCCAGGCCTTCCGGGCTTTCTTT	CASTQAFRAFF
TRBV15	-	TRBJ2-6	-	TGTGCCACCAGCAGAGACGCGGGACTCTCCTCTGGGGCCAACGTCCTGACTTTC	CATSRDAGLSSGANVLTF
TRBV6-5	once	TRBJ1-1	-	TGTGCCAGCAGCCGCAGGGAAGGAGAAGCTTTCTTT	CASSRREGEAFF
TRBV30	-	TRBJ2-5	-	TGTGCCTGGAGTGGAAGAGGCGGGACTGGGTTGATGCAGTACTTC	CAWSGRGGTGLMQYF
TRBV15	-	TRBJ1-1	-	TGTGCCACCAGCAGTCTCACCTGGGCCACTGAAGCTTTCTTT	CATSSLTWATEAFF
TRBV27	-	TRBJ1-5	TRBD1	TGTGCCAGCAGTAGGACAGGGCCGGATCAGCCCCAGCATTTT	CASSRTGPDQPQHF
TRBV24-1	-	TRBJ2-1	-	TGTGCCACCAGTGTTGCTCACGCTTCGACGGGGAATGAGCAGTTCTTC	CATSVAHASTGNEQFF
TRBV28	-	TRBJ1-1	-	TGTGCCAGCAATCCTGTAGGAGCCATGAACACTGAAGCTTTCTTT	CASNPVGAMNTEAFF
TRBV19	-	TRBJ2-1	TRBD2	TGTGCCAGTAGTAGCGGGAGTATTCTTGAGCAGTTCTTC	CASSSGSILEQFF
TRBV5-1	-	TRBJ1-1	TRBD1	TGCGCCAGCAGCCTACAAACGACAGGGGAGACTGAAGCTTTCTTT	CASSLQTTGETEAFF
TRBV28	-	TRBJ1-2	TRBD1	TGTGCCAGCAGGCCCCCCCTGGGACAGGGCCTGGCGCGCTATGGCTACACCTTC	CASRPPLGQGLARYGYTF
TRBV5-1	-	TRBJ2-6	-	TGCGCCAGCAGCTTTCAGCACTCTGGGGCCAACGTCCTGACTTTC	CASSFQHSGANVLTF
TRBV28	-	TRBJ1-5	-	TGTGCCAGCAGTTGGGGAAGCAATCAGCCCCAGCATTTT	CASSWGSNQPQHF
TRBV29-1	-	TRBJ2-7	TRBD2	TGCAGCGTTGGACAATCCCCGGGACTAGCGGGAATCTACGAGCAGTACTTC	CSVGQSPGLAGIYEQYF
TRBV4-1	-	TRBJ2-7	TRBD2	TGCGCCAGCAGCCAACCCGGACTAGCGGGAACCTACGAGCAGTACTTC	CASSQPGLAGTYEQYF
TRBV18	-	TRBJ1-3	-	TGTGCCAGCTCACCGGACATAGGCTCTGGAAACACCATATATTTT	CASSPDIGSGNTIYF
TRBV6-2/TRBV6-3	-	TRBJ2-7	TRBD1	TGTGCCAGCAGCATAAACAGGGGGCCTCACTACGAGCAGTACTTC	CASSINRGPHYEQYF
TRBV21-1	-	TRBJ1-5	-	TGTGCCAGCAGCGACAGGGACAGGGGGCGAGAACAGCCCCAGCATTTT	CASSDRDRGREQPQHF
TRBV28	-	TRBJ1-2	-	TGTGCCAGCAGTTTAAATGTCAGGGCTGGCTACACCTTC	CASSLNVRAGYTF
TRBV6-1	-	TRBJ2-3	-	TGTGCCAGCAGTGAACAGGGGTGGTCGGATACGCAGTATTTT	CASSEQGWSDTQYF
TRBV7-2	-	TRBJ1-2	-	TGTGCCAGCCGTCCCGCAGGTGGAGTCTATGGCTACACCTTC	CASRPAGGVYGYTF
TRBV10-3	-	TRBJ1-5	-	TGTGCCATCAGTGAAAGGGGAGTTGGCAATCAGCCCCAGCATTTT	CAISERGVGNQPQHF
TRBV11-3	-	TRBJ2-2	-	TGTGCCAGCAGCTTAGATACCGGGCCTTACGGAGGCGGGGAGCTGTTTTTT	CASSLDTGPYGGGELFF
TRBV28	-	TRBJ1-4	TRBD1	TGTGCCAGCAGTCAGACAGGGGGCGATGAAAAACTGTTTTTT	CASSQTGGDEKLFF
TRBV28	-	TRBJ1-3	TRBD1	TGTGCCAGCAGGAAGGGACAGGGAAACACCATATATTTT	CASRKGQGNTIYF
TRBV4-1	-	TRBJ2-7	TRBD2	TGCGCCAGCAGCCAAGAAGGTGGCGCGGGAGGGTTGGTCGGGGGTTACGAGCAGTACTTC	CASSQEGGAGGLVGGYEQYF
TRBV27	-	TRBJ2-1	-	TGTGCCAGCAGTTTACGGAATGAGCAGTTCTTC	CASSLRNEQFF
TRBV3-1/TRBV3-2	-	TRBJ2-7	-	TGTGCCAGCAGCCAAACCCGGGACTCCAATGCCGAGCAGTACTTC	CASSQTRDSNAEQYF
TRBV7-6	-	TRBJ2-1	-	TGTGCCAGCAGCTTAGGCAGTTCACCTCTCTCGTACAATGAGCAGTTCTTC	CASSLGSSPLSYNEQFF
TRBV7-3	few	TRBJ2-5	TRBD1	TGTGCCAGCAGCCAGACAGGGGCTAAGGGGGAGACCCAGTACTTC	CASSQTGAKGETQYF
TRBV2	-	TRBJ1-2	TRBD1	TGTGCCAGCAGGGAGGGGGCGAGGGGCTACACCTTC	CASREGARGYTF
TRBV28	-	TRBJ1-6	-	TGTGCCAGCAGCCAACTTCAGGGGTCCCGAAATTCACCCCTCCACTTT	CASSQLQGSRNSPLHF
TRBV7-3	-	TRBJ2-1	TRBD2	TGTGCCAGCAGCCCTCGACTAGCGGGGGATGAGCAGTTCTTC	CASSPRLAGDEQFF
TRBV19	-	TRBJ1-2	TRBD1	TGTGCCAGTAGTATTTTAACAGGGGGTTCCTCCCGCTATGGCTACACCTTC	CASSILTGGSSRYGYTF